Shown below are 9 T cell receptor beta chains from a single sample sequenced in a study of OX40 agonist ivuxolimab in advanced cancers. Measured with immunoSEQ multiplex PCR; TCRdb has only the in-frame clones, and not every one. The table records about 58,000 clones, 75% to 90% of them present only once. This material consisted of CD4+ or CD8+ T cells sorted from blood, taken in a trial of the OX40 agonist ivuxolimab. All receptors come from an adult with an advanced solid tumor such as melanoma, head and neck, liver or kidney cancer.

This clone was counted a single time. The chain recombines TRBV6-5 with TRBJ2-7; no clear D. The CDR3 extends over 11 amino acids. Trimming shortened V by 6 bases and J by 3 bases, and 6 bases separated the two germline ends. Germline CDR1 and CDR2: MNHEY and SVGAGI. The CDR3 loop is CASRWGYEQYF. For the CDR3, the DNA is TGTGCCAGCAGATGGGGCTACGAGCAGTACTTC.

The CDR3 sequence is CASSLNGSPSIQYF. The CDR3 bases are TGCGCCAGCAGCTTGAACGGATCCCCCTCCATTCAGTACTTC. The chain carries TRBV5-1 and TRBJ2-4; D is uncertain. With 1 base removed from V and 9 bases from J, the gap between germline ends came to 14 bases. The germline gives CDR1 SGHRS, CDR2 YFSETQ. The CDR3 spans 14 residues.

The rearrangement uses TRBV10-2 and TRBJ1-3; the D gene is possibly TRBD1 (6 bases). This CDR3 has 13 amino acids. The V gene lost 6 bases and the J gene lost 9 bases, with 15 bases spanning the gap. Germline V gives CDR1 WSHSY, CDR2 SAAADI. The CDR3 protein is CASRLLQGATIYF. CDR3 coding DNA: TGCGCCAGCAGGCTTTTACAGGGAGCCACCATATATTTT.

V is TRBV15 and J is TRBJ1-5; TRBD1 is a possible D gene (6 bases). V shed 6 bases and J shed 3 bases, with 9 bases lying between them. Looked up from germline, CDR1 is LNHNV and CDR2 is YYDKDF (reference sequence). The CDR3 spans 13 residues. The DNA for the CDR3 is TGTGCCACCAGGGACAGCATCAATCAGCCCCAGCATTTT. This gives the protein CATRDSINQPQHF.

The table lists this clone with a count of one. V gene TRBV10-3 combines with J gene TRBJ2-1; D is uncertain. The germline gives CDR1 ENHRY, CDR2 SYGVKD. V lost 3 bases, J lost 5 bases, and 5 bases lay in between. The CDR3 has 12 residues. CDR3 coding DNA: TGTGCCATCAGTGATGGGGACAATGAGCAGTTCTTC. It codes for CAISDGDNEQFF.

The chain employs TRBV10-3 and TRBJ2-7; TRBD1 aligns across 10 bases. V trimming: 10 bases; J trimming: 2 bases; junction bases outside the gene matches: 5. This CDR3 comprises 13 residues. CDR1 and CDR2 from the germline V gene are ENHRY and SYGVKD. The CDR3 loop reads CATAGTGAYEQYF. The CDR3 nucleotides read TGTGCCACCGCCGGGACAGGGGCCTACGAGCAGTACTTC.

This chain links TRBV4-3 with TRBJ2-2; 10 nucleotides align to TRBD1. Losses at the gene ends were 0 bases for V and 6 bases for J; bases not matched to a gene: 4. CDR3 size: 16 residues. The germline V gene encodes CDR1 LGHNA and CDR2 YSLEER. CDR3 in DNA: TGCGCCAGCAGCCAAGACTGGACAGGGGGGTCCGGGGAGCTGTTTTTT. It encodes CASSQDWTGGSGELFF.

The chain couples TRBV18 to TRBJ2-5; D is uncertain. Germline CDR1 and CDR2: KGHSH and LQKENI. V was shortened by 1 base and J by 0 bases, with 12 bases between the two germline ends. The CDR3 sequence is 16 residues long. CDR3 protein: CASSPLSDPYQETQYF. The CDR3 DNA reads as TGTGCCAGCTCACCACTTTCCGACCCGTACCAAGAGACCCAGTACTTC.

The chain couples TRBV28 to TRBJ2-1; the D gene is possibly TRBD2 (6 bases). The CDR3 extends over 13 amino acids. Trimming removed 8 bases from V and 0 bases from J, with 8 bases in between. The germline gives CDR1 MDHEN, CDR2 SYDVKM. As DNA, the CDR3 is TGTGCCAGCGCGGGGAGCTCCTACAATGAGCAGTTCTTC. Translation gives CASAGSSYNEQFF.